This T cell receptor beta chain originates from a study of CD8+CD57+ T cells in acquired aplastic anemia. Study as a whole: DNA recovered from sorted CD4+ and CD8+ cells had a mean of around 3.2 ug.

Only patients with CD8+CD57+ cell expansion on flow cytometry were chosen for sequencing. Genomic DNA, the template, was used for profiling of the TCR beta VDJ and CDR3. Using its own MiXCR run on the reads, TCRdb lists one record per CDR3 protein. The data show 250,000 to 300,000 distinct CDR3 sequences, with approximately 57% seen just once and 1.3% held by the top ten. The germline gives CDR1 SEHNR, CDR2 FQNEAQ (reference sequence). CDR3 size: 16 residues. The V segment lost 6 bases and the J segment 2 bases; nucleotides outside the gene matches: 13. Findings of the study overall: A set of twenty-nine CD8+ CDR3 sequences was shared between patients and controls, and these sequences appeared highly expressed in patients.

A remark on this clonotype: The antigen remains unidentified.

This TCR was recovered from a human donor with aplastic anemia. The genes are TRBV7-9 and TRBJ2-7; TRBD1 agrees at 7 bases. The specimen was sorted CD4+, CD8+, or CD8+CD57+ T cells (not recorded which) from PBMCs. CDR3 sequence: CASRKSKGGATYEQYF. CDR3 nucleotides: TGTGCCAGCAGAAAAAGTAAAGGGGGCGCAACCTACGAGCAGTACTTC.